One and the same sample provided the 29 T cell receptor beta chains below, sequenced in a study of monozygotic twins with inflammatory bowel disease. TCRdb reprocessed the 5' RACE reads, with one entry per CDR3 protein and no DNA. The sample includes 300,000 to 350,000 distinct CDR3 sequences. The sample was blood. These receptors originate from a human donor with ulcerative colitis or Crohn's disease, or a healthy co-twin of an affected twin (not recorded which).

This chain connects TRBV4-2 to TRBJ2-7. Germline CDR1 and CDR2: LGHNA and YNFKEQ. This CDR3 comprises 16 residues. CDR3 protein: CASSQERSGSSYEQYF.

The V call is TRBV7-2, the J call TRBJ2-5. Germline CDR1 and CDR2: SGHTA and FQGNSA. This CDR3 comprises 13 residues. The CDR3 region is CASSLDLLRTQYF.

The chain's CDR3 is CASSTDPWLHEQYF. V and J are TRBV5-1 and TRBJ2-7. Germline V gives CDR1 SGHRS, CDR2 YFSETQ. The CDR3 is made up of 14 amino acids.

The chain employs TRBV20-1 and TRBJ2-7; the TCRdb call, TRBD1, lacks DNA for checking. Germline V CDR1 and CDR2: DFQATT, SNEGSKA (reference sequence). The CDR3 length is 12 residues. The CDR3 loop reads CSARPLGDEQYF.

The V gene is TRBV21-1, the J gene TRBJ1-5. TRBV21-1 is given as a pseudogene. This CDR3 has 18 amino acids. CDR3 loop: CASSKEVTRIYSNQPQHF.

The CDR3 spells CASSKVMKEPNEKLFF. This rearrangement joins TRBV21-1 to TRBJ1-4. TRBV21-1 corresponds to a pseudogene. This CDR3 comprises 16 residues.

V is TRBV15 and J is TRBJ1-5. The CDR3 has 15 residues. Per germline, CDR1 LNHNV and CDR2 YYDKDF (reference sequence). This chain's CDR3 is CATSRDRYSNQPQHF.

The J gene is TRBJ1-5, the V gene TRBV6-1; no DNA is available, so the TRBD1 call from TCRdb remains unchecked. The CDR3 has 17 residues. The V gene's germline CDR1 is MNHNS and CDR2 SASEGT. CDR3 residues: CASRREGKGVGNQPQHF.

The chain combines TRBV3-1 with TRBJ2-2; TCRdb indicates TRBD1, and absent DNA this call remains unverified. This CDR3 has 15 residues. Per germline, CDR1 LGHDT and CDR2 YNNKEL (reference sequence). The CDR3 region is CASSLSHRVAGELFF.

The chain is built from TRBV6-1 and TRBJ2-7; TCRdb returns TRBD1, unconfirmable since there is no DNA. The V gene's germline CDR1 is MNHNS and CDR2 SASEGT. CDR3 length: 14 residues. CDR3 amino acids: CASSGGDRSYEQYF.

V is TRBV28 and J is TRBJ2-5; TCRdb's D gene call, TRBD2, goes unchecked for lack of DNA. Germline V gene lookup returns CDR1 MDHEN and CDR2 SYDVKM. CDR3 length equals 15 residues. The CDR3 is CASSWTSGEQETQYF.

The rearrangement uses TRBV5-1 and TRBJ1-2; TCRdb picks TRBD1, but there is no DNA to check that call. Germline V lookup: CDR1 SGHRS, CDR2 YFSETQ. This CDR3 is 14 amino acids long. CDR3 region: CASSLGDSSYGYTF.

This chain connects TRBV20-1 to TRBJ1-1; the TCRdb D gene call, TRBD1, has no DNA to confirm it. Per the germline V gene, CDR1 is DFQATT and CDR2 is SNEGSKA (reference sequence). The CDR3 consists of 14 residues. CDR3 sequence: CSAQRAGSVPEAFF.

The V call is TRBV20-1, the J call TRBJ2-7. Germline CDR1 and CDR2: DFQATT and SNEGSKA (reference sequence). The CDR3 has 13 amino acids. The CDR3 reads CSAFGPTAYEQYF.

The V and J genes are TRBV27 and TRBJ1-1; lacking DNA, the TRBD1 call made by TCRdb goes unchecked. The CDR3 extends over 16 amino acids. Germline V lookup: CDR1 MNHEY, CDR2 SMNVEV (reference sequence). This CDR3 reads CASSLLSGRLNTEAFF.

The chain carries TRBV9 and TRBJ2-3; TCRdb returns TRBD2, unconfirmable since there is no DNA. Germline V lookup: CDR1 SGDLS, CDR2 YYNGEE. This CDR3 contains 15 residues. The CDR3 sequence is CASSVSGGLTDTQYF.

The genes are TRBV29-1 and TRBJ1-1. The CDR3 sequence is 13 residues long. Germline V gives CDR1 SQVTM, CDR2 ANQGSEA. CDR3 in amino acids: CSVEDQQGTEAFF.

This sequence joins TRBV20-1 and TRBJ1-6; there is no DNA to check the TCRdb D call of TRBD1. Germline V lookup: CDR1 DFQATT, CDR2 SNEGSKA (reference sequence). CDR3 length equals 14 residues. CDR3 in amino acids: CSASPGENNSPLHF.

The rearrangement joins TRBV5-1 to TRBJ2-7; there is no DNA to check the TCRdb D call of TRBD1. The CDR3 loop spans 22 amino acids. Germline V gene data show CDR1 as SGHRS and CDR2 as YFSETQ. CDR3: CASSLQHVGAGQGANPTNEQYF.

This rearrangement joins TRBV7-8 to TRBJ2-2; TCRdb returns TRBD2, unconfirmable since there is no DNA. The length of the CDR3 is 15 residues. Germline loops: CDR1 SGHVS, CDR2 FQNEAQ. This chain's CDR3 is CASSLLSGYTGELFF.

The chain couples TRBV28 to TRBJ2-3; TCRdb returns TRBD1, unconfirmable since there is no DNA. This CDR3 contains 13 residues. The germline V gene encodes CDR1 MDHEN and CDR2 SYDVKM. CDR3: CASSPPRGDTQYF. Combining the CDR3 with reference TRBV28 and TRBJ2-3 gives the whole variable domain DVKVTQSSRYLVKRTGEKVFLECVQDMDHENMFWYRQDPGLGLRLIYFSYDVKMKEKGDIPEGYSVSREKKERFSLILESASTNQTSMYLCASSPPRGDTQYFGPGTRLTVL.

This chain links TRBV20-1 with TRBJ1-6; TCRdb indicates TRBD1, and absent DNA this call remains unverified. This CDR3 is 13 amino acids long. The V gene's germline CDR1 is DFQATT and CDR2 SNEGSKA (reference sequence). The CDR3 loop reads CSLRRTVNSPLHF.

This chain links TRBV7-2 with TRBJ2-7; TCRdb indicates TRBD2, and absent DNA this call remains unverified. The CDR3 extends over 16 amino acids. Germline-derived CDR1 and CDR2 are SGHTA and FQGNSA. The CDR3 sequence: CASSPTSGGFFYEQYF.

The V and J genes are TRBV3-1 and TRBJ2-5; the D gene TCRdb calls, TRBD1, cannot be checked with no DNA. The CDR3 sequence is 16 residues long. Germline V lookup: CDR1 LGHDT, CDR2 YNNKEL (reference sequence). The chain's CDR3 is CASSQALTASKGTQYF.

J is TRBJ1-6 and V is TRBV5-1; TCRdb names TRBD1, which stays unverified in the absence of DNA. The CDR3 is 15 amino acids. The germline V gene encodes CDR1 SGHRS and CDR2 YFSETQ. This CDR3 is CASSLEQGPNSPLHF.

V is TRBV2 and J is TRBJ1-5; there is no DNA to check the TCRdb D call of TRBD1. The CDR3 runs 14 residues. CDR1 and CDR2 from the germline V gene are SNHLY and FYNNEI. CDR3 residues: CASSAGGGGQPQHF.

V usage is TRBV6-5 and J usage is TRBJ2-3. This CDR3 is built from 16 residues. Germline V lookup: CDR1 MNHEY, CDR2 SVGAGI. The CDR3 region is CASSYRLAGGTDTQYF.

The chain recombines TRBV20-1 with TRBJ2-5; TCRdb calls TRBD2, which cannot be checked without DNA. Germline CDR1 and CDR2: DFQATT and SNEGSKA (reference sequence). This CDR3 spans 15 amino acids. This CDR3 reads CSASGGLEHTETQYF.

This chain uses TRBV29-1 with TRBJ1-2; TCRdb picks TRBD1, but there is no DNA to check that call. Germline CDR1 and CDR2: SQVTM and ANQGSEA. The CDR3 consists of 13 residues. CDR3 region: CSAVAGHFYGFTF. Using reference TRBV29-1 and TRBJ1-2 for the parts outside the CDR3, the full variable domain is SAVISQKPSRDICQRGTSLTIQCQVDSQVTMMFWYRQQPGQSLTLIATANQGSEATYESGFVIDKFPISRPNLTFSTLTVSNMSPEDSSIYLCSAVAGHFYGFTFGSGTRLTVV.